These T cell receptor beta chains were read from a single sample in a study of OX40 agonist ivuxolimab in advanced cancers. Sequenced by immunoSEQ multiplex PCR; TCRdb stores in-frame clones only, minus some. The table lists more than 9,000 clones, around 78% of them singletons. The source material was CD4+ or CD8+ T cells sorted from blood, sampled in a trial of the OX40 agonist ivuxolimab. The receptors originated from an adult with an advanced solid tumor such as melanoma, head and neck, liver or kidney cancer. Each CDR3 is given with its conserved first and last residue. Fields, in order: D gene, J gene, clone size, V gene, CDR3 DNA, CDR3 protein. The D gene is left open where the match is weak. Some rows have no size entry. The others give once, few or many, or a class for an expanded clone.

TRBD2 TRBJ2-7 medium-sized TRBV29-1 TGCAGCGTTGAAGATCAAAAGACTAGCGGGAGTCGGGAGCAGTACTTC CSVEDQKTSGSREQYF
TRBD1 TRBJ1-2 NA TRBV28 TGTGCCAGCAGGCTGAGAGGGGGCGATAAGAACTATGGCTACACCTTC CASRLRGGDKNYGYTF
TRBD2 TRBJ2-3 NA TRBV6-1 TGTGCCAGCAGTTTTACTAGCGGGAGCACAGATACGCAGTATTTT CASSFTSGSTDTQYF
NA TRBJ1-1 NA TRBV18 TGTGCCAGCTCACCTTTACTCGGGGTGAGGACTGAAGCTTTCTTT CASSPLLGVRTEAFF
NA TRBJ2-1 NA TRBV7-9 TGTGCCAGCAGCTTCGACTCAGGGGGGAAGAACTACAATGAGCAGTTCTTC CASSFDSGGKNYNEQFF
NA TRBJ2-1 once TRBV7-9 TGTGCCAGCAGCCTAAAGGAGGGGGTGAGCTCCTACAATGAGCAGTTCTTC CASSLKEGVSSYNEQFF
NA TRBJ1-1 NA TRBV11-1 TGTGCCAGCAGCCTGATAAAGTTGAACACTGAAGCTTTCTTT CASSLIKLNTEAFF
NA TRBJ2-5 few TRBV27 TGTGCCAGCAGCCGGGTCGTCCAAGAGACCCAGTACTTC CASSRVVQETQYF
NA TRBJ2-1 NA TRBV27 TGTGCCAGCAGTTTCTCTCAGGGGATAGGGAATGAGCAGTTCTTC CASSFSQGIGNEQFF
NA TRBJ2-1 NA TRBV10-2 TGCGCCAGCAGTGAAAGGACAGACTACAATGAGCAGTTCTTC CASSERTDYNEQFF
NA TRBJ2-7 NA TRBV29-1 TGCAGCGCCACACCCCGACCGGGAGTTGTCCACGAGCAGTACTTC CSATPRPGVVHEQYF
NA TRBJ2-7 NA TRBV10-1 TGCGCCAGCAGTGAGAGGGTCCCAAGCTCCTACGAGCAGTACTTC CASSERVPSSYEQYF
NA TRBJ2-6 NA TRBV14 TGTGCCAGCAGCGGGGGGTCTGGGGCCAACGTCCTGACTTTC CASSGGSGANVLTF
TRBD2 TRBJ2-5 once TRBV27 TGTGCCAGCAGTTCCGTAGCGGGAGAAGAGACCCAGTACTTC CASSSVAGEETQYF